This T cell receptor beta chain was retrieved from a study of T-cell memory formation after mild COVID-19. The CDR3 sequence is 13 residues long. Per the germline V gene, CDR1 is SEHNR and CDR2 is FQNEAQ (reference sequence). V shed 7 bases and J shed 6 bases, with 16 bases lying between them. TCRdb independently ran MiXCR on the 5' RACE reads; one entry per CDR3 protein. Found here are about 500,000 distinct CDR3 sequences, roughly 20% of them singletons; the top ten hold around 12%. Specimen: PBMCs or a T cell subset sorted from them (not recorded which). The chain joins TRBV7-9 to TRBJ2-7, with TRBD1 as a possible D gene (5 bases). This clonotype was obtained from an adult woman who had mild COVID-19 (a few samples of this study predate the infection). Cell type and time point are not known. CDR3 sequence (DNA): TGTGCCAGCAACTTGGACATCGTTTCCGAGCAGTACTTC. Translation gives CASNLDIVSEQYF.